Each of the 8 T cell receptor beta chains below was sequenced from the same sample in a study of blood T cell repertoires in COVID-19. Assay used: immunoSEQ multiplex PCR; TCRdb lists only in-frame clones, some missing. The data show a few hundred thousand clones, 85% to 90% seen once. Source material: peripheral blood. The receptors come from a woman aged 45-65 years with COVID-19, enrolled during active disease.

The CDR3, as DNA: TGTGCCACCCAAGAGACAGGGGCCGGAAACACCATATATTTT. This sequence encodes CATQETGAGNTIYF. The rearrangement joins TRBV19 to TRBJ1-3; 8 bases align to TRBD1. The germline gives CDR1 LNHDA, CDR2 SQIVND (reference sequence). Unmatched junction bases numbered 9, after V lost 10 bases and J lost 4 bases. This CDR3 region has 14 residues.

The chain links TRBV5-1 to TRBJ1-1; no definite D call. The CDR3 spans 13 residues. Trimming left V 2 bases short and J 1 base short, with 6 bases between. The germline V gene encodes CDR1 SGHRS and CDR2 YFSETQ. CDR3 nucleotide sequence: TGCGCCAGCAGCTTCCGACAGAACACTGAAGCTTTCTTT. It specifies CASSFRQNTEAFF.

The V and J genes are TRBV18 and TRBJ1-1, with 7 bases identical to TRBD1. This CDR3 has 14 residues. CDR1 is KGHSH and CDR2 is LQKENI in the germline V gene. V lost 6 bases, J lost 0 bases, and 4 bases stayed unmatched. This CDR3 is CASSRDRLNTEAFF. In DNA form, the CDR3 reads TGTGCCAGCTCTAGGGACAGACTGAACACTGAAGCTTTCTTT.

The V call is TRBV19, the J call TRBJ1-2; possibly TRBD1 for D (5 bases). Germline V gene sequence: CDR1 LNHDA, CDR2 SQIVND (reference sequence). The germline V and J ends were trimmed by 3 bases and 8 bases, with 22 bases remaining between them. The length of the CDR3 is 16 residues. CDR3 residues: CASSIVLGPQAGGYTF. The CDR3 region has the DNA TGTGCCAGTAGTATCGTCCTGGGACCCCAAGCGGGGGGCTACACCTTC.

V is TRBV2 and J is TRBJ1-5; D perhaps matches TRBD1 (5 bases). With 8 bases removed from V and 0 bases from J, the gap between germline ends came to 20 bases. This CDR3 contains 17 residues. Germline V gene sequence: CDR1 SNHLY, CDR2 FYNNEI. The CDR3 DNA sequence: TGTGCCAGCGAAAGTGGGCAGGGCGCCTATAGCAATCAGCCCCAGCATTTT. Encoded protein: CASESGQGAYSNQPQHF. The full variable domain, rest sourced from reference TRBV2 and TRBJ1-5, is EPEVTQTPSHQVTQMGQEVILRCVPISNHLYFYWYRQILGQKVEFLVSFYNNEISEKSEIFDDQFSVERPDGSNFTLKIRSTKLEDSAMYFCASESGQGAYSNQPQHFGDGTRLSIL.

CDR3 nucleotide sequence: TGTGCCAGCTCACCCGACAGGGAGTGGCATGAAAAACTGTTTTTT. It is translated as CASSPDREWHEKLFF. The chain is built from TRBV18 and TRBJ1-4, with 7 bases identical to TRBD1. The CDR3 covers 15 residues. Germline trimming cut 3 bases from V and 6 bases from J; bases unmatched to any gene: 7. Germline values: CDR1 KGHSH, CDR2 LQKENI.

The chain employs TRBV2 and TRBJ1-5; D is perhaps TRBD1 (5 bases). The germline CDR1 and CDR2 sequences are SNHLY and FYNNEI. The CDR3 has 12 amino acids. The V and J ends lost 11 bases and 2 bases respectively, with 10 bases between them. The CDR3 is CARWGGNQPQHF. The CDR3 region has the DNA TGTGCCCGGTGGGGCGGCAATCAGCCCCAGCATTTT.

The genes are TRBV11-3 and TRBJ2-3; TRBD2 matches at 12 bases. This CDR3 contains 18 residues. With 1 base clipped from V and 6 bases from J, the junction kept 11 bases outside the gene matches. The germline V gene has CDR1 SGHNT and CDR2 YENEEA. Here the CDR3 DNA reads TGTGCCAGCAGCTTAGGGACCCTAGCGGGAGGGCCGTTGGATACGCAGTATTTT. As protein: CASSLGTLAGGPLDTQYF.